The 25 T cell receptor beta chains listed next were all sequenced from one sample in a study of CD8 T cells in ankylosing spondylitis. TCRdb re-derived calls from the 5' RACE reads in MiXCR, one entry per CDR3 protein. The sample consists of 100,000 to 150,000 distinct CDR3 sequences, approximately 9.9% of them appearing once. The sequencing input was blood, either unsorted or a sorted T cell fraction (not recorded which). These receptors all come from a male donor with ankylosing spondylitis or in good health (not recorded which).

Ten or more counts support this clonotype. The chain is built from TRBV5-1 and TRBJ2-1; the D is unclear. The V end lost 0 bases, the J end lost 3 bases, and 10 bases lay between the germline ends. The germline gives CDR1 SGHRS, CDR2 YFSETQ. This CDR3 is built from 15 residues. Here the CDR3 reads CASSLELGIYNEQFF. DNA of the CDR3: TGCGCCAGCAGCTTGGAGTTGGGGATCTACAATGAGCAGTTCTTC.

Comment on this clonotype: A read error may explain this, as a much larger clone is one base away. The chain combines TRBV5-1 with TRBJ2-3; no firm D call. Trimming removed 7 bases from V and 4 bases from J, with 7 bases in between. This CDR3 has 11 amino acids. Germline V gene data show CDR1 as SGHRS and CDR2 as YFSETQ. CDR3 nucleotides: TGCGCCAGCGGTACCCCAGATACGCAGTATTTT. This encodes CASGTPDTQYF. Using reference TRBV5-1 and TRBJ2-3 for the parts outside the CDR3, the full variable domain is KAGVTQTPRYLIKTRGQQVTLSCSPISGHRSVSWYQQTPGQGLQFLFEYFSETQRNKGNFPGRFSGRQFSNSRSEMNVSTLELGDSALYLCASGTPDTQYFGPGTRLTVL.

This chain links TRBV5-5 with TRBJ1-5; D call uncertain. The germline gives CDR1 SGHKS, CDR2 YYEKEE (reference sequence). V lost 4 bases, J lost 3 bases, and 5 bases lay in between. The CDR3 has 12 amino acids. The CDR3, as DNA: TGTGCCAGCAGCGCGGCCAATCAGCCCCAGCATTTT. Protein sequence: CASSAANQPQHF.

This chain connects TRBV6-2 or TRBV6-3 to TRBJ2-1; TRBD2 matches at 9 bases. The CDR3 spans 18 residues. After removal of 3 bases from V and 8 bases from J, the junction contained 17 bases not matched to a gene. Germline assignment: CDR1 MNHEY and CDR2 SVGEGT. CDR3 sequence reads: CASSYGGIAGVGHDEQFF. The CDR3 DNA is TGTGCCAGCAGTTATGGGGGAATAGCGGGAGTGGGGCACGATGAGCAGTTCTTC.

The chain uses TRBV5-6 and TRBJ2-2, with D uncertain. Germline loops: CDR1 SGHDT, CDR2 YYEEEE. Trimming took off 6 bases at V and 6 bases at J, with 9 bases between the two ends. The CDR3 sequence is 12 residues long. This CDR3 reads CASTLRSGELFF. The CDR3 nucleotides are TGTGCCAGCACCCTCCGGTCCGGGGAGCTGTTTTTT.

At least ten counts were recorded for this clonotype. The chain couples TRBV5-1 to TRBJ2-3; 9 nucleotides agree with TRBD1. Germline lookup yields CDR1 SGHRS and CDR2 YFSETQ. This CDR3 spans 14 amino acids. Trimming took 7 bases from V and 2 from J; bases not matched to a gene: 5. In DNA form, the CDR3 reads TGCGCCAGCTCACAGGGGGCCCTCACAGATACGCAGTATTTT. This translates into CASSQGALTDTQYF.

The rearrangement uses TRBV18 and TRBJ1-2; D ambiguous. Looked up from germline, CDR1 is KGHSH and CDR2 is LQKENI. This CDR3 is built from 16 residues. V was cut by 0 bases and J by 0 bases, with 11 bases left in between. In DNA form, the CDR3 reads TGTGCCAGCTCACCACCGGGCCGCCTAACTAACTATGGCTACACCTTC. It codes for CASSPPGRLTNYGYTF.

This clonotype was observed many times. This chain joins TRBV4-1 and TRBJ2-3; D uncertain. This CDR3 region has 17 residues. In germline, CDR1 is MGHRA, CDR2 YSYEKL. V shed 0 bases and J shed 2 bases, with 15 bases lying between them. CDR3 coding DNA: TGCGCCAGCAGCCAAGATCCCCTTATCAGGTACACAGATACGCAGTATTTT. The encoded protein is CASSQDPLIRYTDTQYF.

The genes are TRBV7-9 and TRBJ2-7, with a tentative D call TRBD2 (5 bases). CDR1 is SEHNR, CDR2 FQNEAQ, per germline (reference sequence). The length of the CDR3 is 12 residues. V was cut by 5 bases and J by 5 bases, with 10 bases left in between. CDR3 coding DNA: TGTGCCAGCAGCATTACGGGGAACGAGCAGTACTTC. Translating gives CASSITGNEQYF.

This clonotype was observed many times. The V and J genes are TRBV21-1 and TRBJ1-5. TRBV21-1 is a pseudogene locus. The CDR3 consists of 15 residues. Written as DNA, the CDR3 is TGTGCCAGCAGCAAAGCGTCTCTGGGCAATCAGCCCCAGCATTTT. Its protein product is CASSKASLGNQPQHF.

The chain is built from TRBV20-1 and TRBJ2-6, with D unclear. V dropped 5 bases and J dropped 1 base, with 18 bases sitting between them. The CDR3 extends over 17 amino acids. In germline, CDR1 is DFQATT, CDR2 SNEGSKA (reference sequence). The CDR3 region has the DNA TGCAGTGCTGCCTCGGATATCCGTTATTCTGGGGCCAACGTCCTGACTTTC. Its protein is CSAASDIRYSGANVLTF.

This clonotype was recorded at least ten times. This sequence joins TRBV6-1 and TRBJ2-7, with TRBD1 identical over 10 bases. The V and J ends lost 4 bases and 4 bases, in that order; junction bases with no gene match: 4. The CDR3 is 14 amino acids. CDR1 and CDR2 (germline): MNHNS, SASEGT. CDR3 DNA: TGTGCCAGCAGTGTGGACAGGGGGTTATACGAGCAGTACTTC. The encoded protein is CASSVDRGLYEQYF.

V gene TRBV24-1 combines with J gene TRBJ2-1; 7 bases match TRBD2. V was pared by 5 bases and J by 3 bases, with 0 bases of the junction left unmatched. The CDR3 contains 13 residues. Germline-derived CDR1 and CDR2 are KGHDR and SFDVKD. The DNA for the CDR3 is TGTGCCACCAGTGGGGACTACTACAATGAGCAGTTCTTC. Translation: CATSGDYYNEQFF.

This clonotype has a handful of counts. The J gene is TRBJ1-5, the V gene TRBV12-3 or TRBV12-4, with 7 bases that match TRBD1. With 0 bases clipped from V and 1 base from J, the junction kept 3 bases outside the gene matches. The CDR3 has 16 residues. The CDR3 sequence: CASSLADRTSNQPQHF. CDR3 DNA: TGTGCCAGCAGTTTAGCGGACAGGACCAGCAATCAGCCCCAGCATTTT.

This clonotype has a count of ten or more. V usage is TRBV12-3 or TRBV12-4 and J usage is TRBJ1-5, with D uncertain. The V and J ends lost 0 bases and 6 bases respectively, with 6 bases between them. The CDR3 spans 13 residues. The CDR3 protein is CASSLALGQPQHF. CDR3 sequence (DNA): TGTGCCAGCAGTTTAGCGCTTGGTCAGCCCCAGCATTTT.

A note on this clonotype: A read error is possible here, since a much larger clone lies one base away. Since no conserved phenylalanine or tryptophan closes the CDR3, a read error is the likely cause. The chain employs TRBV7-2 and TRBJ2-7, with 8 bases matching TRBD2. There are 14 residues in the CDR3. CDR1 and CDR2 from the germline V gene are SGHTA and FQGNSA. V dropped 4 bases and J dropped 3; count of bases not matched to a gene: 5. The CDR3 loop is CASSYSGTSYEQYL. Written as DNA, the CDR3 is TGTGCCAGCAGCTATTCCGGGACTAGCTACGAGCAGTACTTG.

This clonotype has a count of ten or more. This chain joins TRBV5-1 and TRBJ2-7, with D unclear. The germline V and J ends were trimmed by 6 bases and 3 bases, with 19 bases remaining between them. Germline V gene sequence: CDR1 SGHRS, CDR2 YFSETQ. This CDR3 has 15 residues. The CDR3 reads CASIVNSETVYEQYF. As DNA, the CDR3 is TGCGCCAGCATCGTCAACTCCGAAACCGTCTACGAGCAGTACTTC.

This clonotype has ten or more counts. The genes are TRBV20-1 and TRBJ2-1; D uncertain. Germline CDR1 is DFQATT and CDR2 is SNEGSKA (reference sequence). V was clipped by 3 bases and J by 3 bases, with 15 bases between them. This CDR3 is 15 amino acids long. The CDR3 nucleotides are TGCAGTGCTAGGCCTAGTACCCTTATCTACAATGAGCAGTTCTTC. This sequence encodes CSARPSTLIYNEQFF.

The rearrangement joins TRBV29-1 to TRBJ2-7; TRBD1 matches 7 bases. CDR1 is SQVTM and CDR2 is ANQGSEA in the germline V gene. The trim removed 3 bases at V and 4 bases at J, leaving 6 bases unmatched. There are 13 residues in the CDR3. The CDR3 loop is CSVEWRQGYEQYF. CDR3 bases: TGCAGCGTTGAGTGGCGACAGGGTTACGAGCAGTACTTC.

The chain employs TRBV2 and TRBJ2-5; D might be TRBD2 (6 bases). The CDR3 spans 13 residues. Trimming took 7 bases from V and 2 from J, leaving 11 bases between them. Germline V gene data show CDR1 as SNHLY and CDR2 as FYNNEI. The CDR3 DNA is TGTGCCAGCACCCGGGACTTTCAAGAGACCCAGTACTTC. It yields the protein CASTRDFQETQYF.

CDR3 loop: CASNGLATYEQYF. The CDR3 nucleotides are TGTGCCAGCAACGGGCTAGCGACCTACGAGCAGTACTTC. The genes are TRBV28 and TRBJ2-7, with D possibly TRBD2 on 6 matching bases. The V gene lost 7 bases and the J gene lost 2 bases, with 12 bases spanning the gap. CDR1 and CDR2 from the germline V gene are MDHEN and SYDVKM. The CDR3 covers 13 residues.

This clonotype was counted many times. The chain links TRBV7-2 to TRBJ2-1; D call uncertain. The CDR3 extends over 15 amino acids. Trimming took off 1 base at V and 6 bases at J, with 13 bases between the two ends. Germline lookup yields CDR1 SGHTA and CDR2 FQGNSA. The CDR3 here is CASSLGAGRSNEQFF. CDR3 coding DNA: TGTGCCAGCAGCTTAGGGGCAGGTCGTTCCAATGAGCAGTTCTTC.

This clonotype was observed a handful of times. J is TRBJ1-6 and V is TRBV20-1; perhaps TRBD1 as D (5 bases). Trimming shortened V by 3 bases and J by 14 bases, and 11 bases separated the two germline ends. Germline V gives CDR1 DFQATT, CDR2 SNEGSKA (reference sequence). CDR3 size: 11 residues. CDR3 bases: TGCAGTGCTAGGGACATTTCGGCCCTCCACTTT. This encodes CSARDISALHF.

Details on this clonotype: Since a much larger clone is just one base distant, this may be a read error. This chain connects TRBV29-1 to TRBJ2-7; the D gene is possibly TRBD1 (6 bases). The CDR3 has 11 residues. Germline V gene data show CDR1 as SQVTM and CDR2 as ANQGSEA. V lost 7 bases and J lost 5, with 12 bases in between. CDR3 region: CSAKTGDEQYF. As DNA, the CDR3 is TGCAGCGCCAAGACAGGTGACGAGCAGTACTTC.

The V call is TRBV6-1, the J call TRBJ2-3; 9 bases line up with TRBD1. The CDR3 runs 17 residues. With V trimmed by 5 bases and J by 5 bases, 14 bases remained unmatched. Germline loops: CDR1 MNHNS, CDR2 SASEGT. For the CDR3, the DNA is TGTGCCAGCAGTATTTATACGGGACAGGGCTCGAGAGATACGCAGTATTTT. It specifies CASSIYTGQGSRDTQYF.